This T cell receptor beta chain was recorded in a study of blood T cell repertoires in COVID-19. Overall study context: Sites in the United States, Italy and Spain provided acute and convalescent COVID-19 samples. PBMCs, B-cell-depleted T cells, or T cells were the source of the cDNA or gDNA that made up the material.

In the source study's methods: Nucleated cell counts were estimated from reference gene primer amplification. TCRdb's table, derived via immunoSEQ multiplex PCR, lists solely in-frame clones and lacks some. V and J calls plus clone size are reproduced from that table; the DNA served to infer D and trimming. The sample carries some 100,000 clones, approximately 91% recorded once. The material sequenced was peripheral blood. This TCR was recovered from a man between 60 and 70 years old with acute or convalescent COVID-19.

CDR3 protein: CASSHPAGEQFF. The CDR3, as DNA: TGTGCCAGCAGTCACCCGGCGGGTGAGCAGTTCTTC. The rearrangement uses TRBV7-9 and TRBJ2-1; D perhaps matches TRBD2 (5 bases). Between the trimmed V and J ends, which lost 6 bases and 9 bases, there was a span of 12 bases. Per the germline V gene, CDR1 is SEHNR and CDR2 is FQNEAQ (reference sequence). The length of the CDR3 is 12 residues.